The present T cell receptor beta chain was sequenced within a study of blood T cell repertoires in COVID-19. Study context: Sample material is recorded as cDNA or gDNA derived from T cells, B-cell-depleted T cells, or PBMCs.

This table comes from immunoSEQ multiplex PCR, and its TCRdb copy is limited to in-frame clones, with some not included. The sample has fewer than 250,000 clones; about 91% are singletons. This TCR derives from a man aged 25-40 years with acute or convalescent COVID-19. Sequenced material: peripheral blood.

In nucleotides, the CDR3 is TGCGCCAGCAGTCCCGGGACAGGGTATAGGTCCTACGAGCAGTACTTC. Its translation is CASSPGTGYRSYEQYF. The chain is built from TRBV4-1 and TRBJ2-7; 9 positions agree with TRBD1. This CDR3 has 16 residues. In germline, CDR1 is MGHRA, CDR2 YSYEKL. The J segment lost 1 base and the V segment lost 6 bases, leaving 10 bases of the junction unmatched.